A selection of T cell receptor beta chains follows, all from one sample in a study of blood T cell repertoires in COVID-19. Clones were read by immunoSEQ multiplex PCR, and TCRdb kept only the in-frame ones, dropping some. The sample includes 150,000 to 200,000 clones, about 88% seen only once; the top ten take 2.5% to 3%. Sequencing was performed on peripheral blood. Receptors originate from a woman aged 80 or over with COVID-19, enrolled during active disease. CDR3s include the opening cysteine and the closing phenylalanine or tryptophan. A D gene is named only where the DNA matches it firmly. Where a row states a size, it is once, few, many or the class of an expanded clone; other rows omit it.

j_call,d_call,v_call,clone_size,cdr3_nt,cdr3_aa
TRBJ2-5,TRBD1,TRBV15,.,TGTGCCACCAGAGGGACAGACCAAGAGACCCAGTACTTC,CATRGTDQETQYF
TRBJ2-3,.,TRBV24-1,.,TGTGCCACCAGGGGGGGAGCAGATACGCAGTATTTT,CATRGGADTQYF
TRBJ1-5,.,TRBV19,.,TGTGCCAGTAGTCCTCGAGGGTCGGGTAATCAGCCCCAGCATTTT,CASSPRGSGNQPQHF
TRBJ1-2,.,TRBV28,.,TGTGCCAGTCACAGCCCCTATGGCTACACCTTC,CASHSPYGYTF
TRBJ1-3,TRBD1,TRBV6-5,.,TGTGCCAGCAGCCAGGGACAGAGCTCTGGAAACACCATATATTTT,CASSQGQSSGNTIYF
TRBJ2-3,.,TRBV5-1,.,TGCGCCAGCAGCTTTAGCGACCGCACAGATACGCAGTATTTT,CASSFSDRTDTQYF
TRBJ1-5,TRBD1,TRBV28,.,TGTGCCAGCGGTTACAGGACAGGGATGAATCAGCCCCAGCATTTT,CASGYRTGMNQPQHF
TRBJ2-1,TRBD2,TRBV6-5,.,TGTGCCAGCAGCCTAAGCGGGAGGGATGAGCAGTTCTTC,CASSLSGRDEQFF
TRBJ2-7,TRBD1,TRBV9,few,TGTGCCAGCAGCCCGGGACAGGGGAGCCTCTACGAGCAGTACTTC,CASSPGQGSLYEQYF
TRBJ1-1,.,TRBV5-4,.,TGTGCCAGCAGCTTGACCGGGGCGGGAGGAGAAGCTTTCTTT,CASSLTGAGGEAFF
TRBJ2-1,.,TRBV3-1/TRBV3-2,.,TGTGCCAGCAGCCGCCCCGGGACCTACAATGAGCAGTTCTTC,CASSRPGTYNEQFF
TRBJ2-5,.,TRBV18,once,TGTGCCAGCTCACCACGGGACAAAGAGACCCAGTACTTC,CASSPRDKETQYF